The 13 T cell receptor beta chains listed next were all sequenced from one sample in a study of blood T cells in healthy people across ages. A second PCR of roughly 7 to 11 cycles used a sample-barcoded 5' primer and a J-beta primer mix. TCRdb redid the calling of the 5' RACE reads with MiXCR, one entry per CDR3 protein. The repertoire holds approximately 770,000 distinct CDR3 sequences, with 55% to 75% as singletons. Input material: blood. These receptors were collected from a man aged 25 to 45 in good health.

V and J are TRBV7-9 and TRBJ1-2; 8 nucleotides align to TRBD1. V shed 2 bases and J 5 bases; nucleotides not matched to a gene: 13. CDR3 length: 17 amino acids. Germline loops: CDR1 SEHNR, CDR2 FQNEAQ (reference sequence). CDR3 region: CASSLQGAVLRQYGYTF. The CDR3 nucleotides are TGTGCCAGCAGCTTACAGGGGGCGGTTCTCAGGCAGTATGGCTACACCTTC.

The genes are TRBV29-1 and TRBJ1-4; D call uncertain. The CDR3 covers 14 residues. From germline, CDR1 is SQVTM and CDR2 ANQGSEA. Trimming took off 5 bases at V and 4 bases at J, with 14 bases between the two ends. The CDR3 DNA follows: TGCAGCGTTAATTCCGGATACGATAATGAAAAACTGTTTTTT. Its translation: CSVNSGYDNEKLFF.

V and J are TRBV20-1 and TRBJ2-5, with 8 bases lining up with TRBD2. Germline values: CDR1 DFQATT, CDR2 SNEGSKA (reference sequence). The V segment lost 3 bases and the J segment 5 bases; nucleotides outside the gene matches: 2. The CDR3 spans 12 residues. The CDR3 DNA sequence: TGCAGTGCTAGGCGGGGGGCCGAGACCCAGTACTTC. It specifies CSARRGAETQYF.

The sample holds a few counts of this clonotype. The chain couples TRBV10-3 to TRBJ2-3; D is undetermined. The length of the CDR3 is 14 residues. The ends were cut back, 0 bases at V and 6 bases at J, with 10 bases in the middle. From germline, CDR1 is ENHRY and CDR2 SYGVKD. CDR3 DNA sequence: TGTGCCATCAGTGAGTCGGGCCTAGTCGATACGCAGTATTTT. It encodes CAISESGLVDTQYF.

This clonotype was detected only a few times. Just one base apart from a much larger clone, this may be a read error. The chain couples TRBV3-1 to TRBJ2-1, with D possibly TRBD2 on 6 matching bases. The CDR3 runs 17 residues. Trimming pared 1 base from V and 6 bases from J, leaving 19 bases between. Looked up from germline, CDR1 is LGHDT and CDR2 is YNNKEL (reference sequence). The CDR3: CASSQGFQAGGPNEQFF. CDR3 bases: TGTGCCAGCAGCCAAGGGTTTCAAGCCGGGGGACCCAATGAGCAGTTCTTC.

This clonotype was counted a few times. The chain employs TRBV7-2 and TRBJ2-7, with 7 bases matching TRBD1. V lost 5 bases to trimming and J lost 1 base; unmatched junction nucleotides: 8. This CDR3 region has 15 residues. Germline V gene data show CDR1 as SGHTA and CDR2 as FQGNSA. The CDR3 sequence: CASSLGQARSYEQYF. The CDR3 DNA is TGTGCCAGCAGCCTAGGACAGGCTCGATCCTACGAGCAGTACTTC.

This clonotype was seen many times. The chain employs TRBV4-3 and TRBJ2-1; D is uncertain. The CDR3 runs to 13 residues. CDR1 LGHNA and CDR2 YSLEER come from the germline V gene. V was trimmed by 3 bases and J by 10 bases, leaving 13 bases between them. DNA of the CDR3: TGCGCCAGCAGCCAGTCGGAGACACAGGAGCAGTTCTTC. Its translation: CASSQSETQEQFF.

This clonotype was counted between two and nine times. The chain links TRBV7-2 to TRBJ2-3, with D possibly matching TRBD2 (6 bases). CDR3 length: 15 amino acids. V lost 3 bases, J lost 2 bases, and 12 bases lay in between. The germline V gene has CDR1 SGHTA and CDR2 FQGNSA. CDR3 amino acids: CASSLGGTTTDTQYF. The CDR3 region has the DNA TGTGCCAGCAGCTTGGGCGGGACCACCACAGATACGCAGTATTTT.

CDR3 residues: CASSTTGSVVPQPQHF. In DNA, the CDR3 is TGTGCCAGCAGTACCACAGGGTCCGTCGTTCCACAGCCCCAGCATTTT. The chain joins TRBV27 to TRBJ1-5, with D possibly TRBD1 on 6 matching bases. This CDR3 has 16 residues. Germline lookup yields CDR1 MNHEY and CDR2 SMNVEV (reference sequence). V lost 5 bases to trimming and J lost 7 bases, with 21 bases between them.

V usage is TRBV10-3 and J usage is TRBJ2-3; D is possibly TRBD2 (6 bases). Germline V CDR1 and CDR2: ENHRY, SYGVKD. CDR3 size: 15 residues. The germline V and J ends were trimmed by 4 bases and 3 bases, with 14 bases remaining between them. Here the CDR3 DNA reads TGTGCCATCAGTGCGGGGAAGCTAGCGACAGATACGCAGTATTTT. Translating it yields CAISAGKLATDTQYF.

The chain combines TRBV3-1 with TRBJ2-3; TRBD2 agrees at 7 bases. CDR1 and CDR2 (germline): LGHDT, YNNKEL (reference sequence). Trimming cost V 1 base and J 5 bases; bases outside gene matches: 6. The CDR3 sequence is 15 residues long. The CDR3 nucleotides are TGTGCCAGCAGCCAAGCGGCTAGCGGTGTAGATACGCAGTATTTT. It yields the protein CASSQAASGVDTQYF.

Notes on this clonotype: Mismatch with germline at one junction end may stem from a read error. The chain has TRBV7-7 and TRBJ2-1, with D possibly TRBD2 on 5 matching bases. Germline V lookup: CDR1 SSHAT, CDR2 FNYEAQ (reference sequence). CDR3 length equals 15 residues. The CDR3 reads CASSLGAGTYNEQFF. The CDR3 region has the DNA TGTGCTAGCAGCTTAGGCGCCGGGACCTACAATGAGCAGTTCTTC. The full variable domain, rest sourced from reference TRBV7-7 and TRBJ2-1, is GAGVSQSPRYKVTKRGQDVTLRCDPISSHATLYWYQQALGQGPEFLTYFNYEAQPDKSGLPSDRFSAERPEGSISTLTIQRTEQRDSAMYRCASSLGAGTYNEQFFGPGTRLTVL.

This sequence joins TRBV18 and TRBJ1-1; D remains unclear. Trimming shortened V by 3 bases and J by 2 bases, and 13 bases separated the two germline ends. CDR3 length: 15 residues. Germline CDR1 reads KGHSH; CDR2 reads LQKENI. CDR3 sequence reads: CASSPRVDSNTEAFF. The DNA of the CDR3 is TGTGCCAGCTCACCGCGGGTCGATTCAAACACTGAAGCTTTCTTT.